This is a list of T cell receptor beta chains from one sample in a study of patients and donors after allogeneic stem cell transplantation. A single record per CDR3 protein comes from TCRdb applying MiXCR to the RT-PCR reads. The sample has about a million distinct CDR3 sequences; roughly 18% are singletons. Sequenced sample: blood, either unsorted or a sorted T cell fraction (not recorded which). Every receptor here comes from a human donor who was either an allogeneic HSCT recipient or a stem cell or donor lymphocyte infusion donor (not recorded which). It is not recorded whose cells these are; they may come from a transplant donor. The CDR3 runs from the conserved cysteine through the conserved F or W. A D gene is named only where the DNA matches it firmly. Rows may omit the clone size; those that give it use once, few, many or a size class.

v_call: TRBV7-9; clone_size: .; d_call: TRBD2; j_call: TRBJ2-7; cdr3_aa: CASSPSGGSGSHEQYF; cdr3_nt: TGTGCCAGCAGCCCCTCGGGTGGTAGCGGGAGCCACGAGCAGTACTTC
v_call: TRBV12-3/TRBV12-4; clone_size: few; d_call: .; j_call: TRBJ1-2; cdr3_aa: CASSLTPRAHGYTF; cdr3_nt: TGTGCCAGCAGTTTAACCCCCAGGGCTCATGGCTACACCTTC
v_call: TRBV14; clone_size: few; d_call: .; j_call: TRBJ2-7; cdr3_aa: CASSKRVEGYEQYF; cdr3_nt: TGTGCCAGCAGCAAACGGGTGGAGGGTTACGAGCAGTACTTC
v_call: TRBV20-1; clone_size: few; d_call: TRBD1; j_call: TRBJ1-5; cdr3_aa: CSARARDRGLGDQPQHF; cdr3_nt: TGCAGTGCTAGAGCCCGGGACAGGGGGCTTGGTGATCAGCCCCAGCATTTT
v_call: TRBV20-1; clone_size: .; d_call: TRBD2; j_call: TRBJ2-3; cdr3_aa: CSASRGSVTDTQYF; cdr3_nt: TGCAGTGCTAGCCGCGGGAGTGTAACAGATACGCAGTATTTT
v_call: TRBV5-1; clone_size: few; d_call: TRBD1; j_call: TRBJ1-4; cdr3_aa: CASSLGSGTANEKLFF; cdr3_nt: TGCGCCAGCAGCTTAGGGTCCGGGACAGCAAATGAAAAACTGTTTTTT
v_call: TRBV29-1; clone_size: many; d_call: .; j_call: TRBJ1-1; cdr3_aa: CSVGGTEAFF; cdr3_nt: TGCAGCGTTGGCGGCACTGAAGCTTTCTTT
v_call: TRBV5-1; clone_size: .; d_call: .; j_call: TRBJ2-5; cdr3_aa: CASSRGAETQYF; cdr3_nt: TGCGCCAGCAGCAGGGGGGCAGAGACCCAGTACTTC
v_call: TRBV7-8; clone_size: .; d_call: .; j_call: TRBJ2-7; cdr3_aa: CASSLEERLSSYEQYF; cdr3_nt: TGTGCCAGCAGCTTAGAAGAGCGTTTAAGCTCCTACGAGCAGTACTTC
v_call: TRBV9; clone_size: .; d_call: TRBD1; j_call: TRBJ2-1; cdr3_aa: CASSVAGTGGLNEQFF; cdr3_nt: TGTGCCAGCAGCGTAGCTGGGACAGGGGGCCTAAATGAGCAGTTCTTC
v_call: TRBV30; clone_size: few; d_call: .; j_call: TRBJ1-3; cdr3_aa: CAWSVRRSSGNTIYF; cdr3_nt: TGTGCCTGGAGTGTACGACGAAGCTCTGGAAACACCATATATTTT
v_call: TRBV24-1; clone_size: few; d_call: TRBD2; j_call: TRBJ2-7; cdr3_aa: CATSDHTTSASYEQYF; cdr3_nt: TGTGCCACCAGTGACCATACGACTAGCGCCTCCTACGAGCAGTACTTC
v_call: TRBV5-8; clone_size: .; d_call: .; j_call: TRBJ2-1; cdr3_aa: CASSLQDSIRNEQFF; cdr3_nt: TGTGCCAGCAGCTTGCAGGACAGCATTAGGAATGAGCAGTTCTTC
v_call: TRBV12-3/TRBV12-4; clone_size: .; d_call: TRBD2; j_call: TRBJ2-3; cdr3_aa: CASSLLLAGVTDTQYF; cdr3_nt: TGTGCCAGCAGCCTCCTACTAGCGGGGGTCACAGATACGCAGTATTTT
v_call: TRBV6-2/TRBV6-3; clone_size: .; d_call: .; j_call: TRBJ1-1; cdr3_aa: CASARVRTEAFF; cdr3_nt: TGTGCCAGCGCAAGGGTTCGGACTGAAGCTTTCTTT
v_call: TRBV29-1; clone_size: few; d_call: .; j_call: TRBJ1-2; cdr3_aa: CSAAVKGYGYTF; cdr3_nt: TGCAGCGCTGCAGTTAAGGGGTATGGCTACACCTTC
v_call: TRBV27; clone_size: few; d_call: .; j_call: TRBJ2-2; cdr3_aa: CASSLSPGSGELFF; cdr3_nt: TGTGCCAGCAGTTTATCACCCGGGTCCGGGGAGCTGTTTTTT
v_call: TRBV20-1; clone_size: few; d_call: TRBD1; j_call: TRBJ1-5; cdr3_aa: CSASTGEGPSNQPQHF; cdr3_nt: TGCAGTGCTAGCACAGGGGAGGGACCTAGCAATCAGCCCCAGCATTTT
v_call: TRBV18; clone_size: .; d_call: .; j_call: TRBJ2-5; cdr3_aa: CASSRTPGLQETQYF; cdr3_nt: TGTGCCAGCTCACGTACTCCGGGACTCCAAGAGACCCAGTACTTC
v_call: TRBV11-2; clone_size: .; d_call: TRBD1; j_call: TRBJ2-3; cdr3_aa: CASSRRTFGTETADTQYF; cdr3_nt: TGTGCCAGCAGCCGCCGTACATTCGGGACAGAGACCGCAGATACGCAGTATTTT
v_call: TRBV12-3/TRBV12-4; clone_size: many; d_call: .; j_call: TRBJ2-7; cdr3_aa: CASTLVNYEQYF; cdr3_nt: TGTGCCAGCACCCTGGTTAACTACGAGCAGTACTTC
v_call: TRBV20-1; clone_size: .; d_call: TRBD2; j_call: TRBJ2-1; cdr3_aa: CSAIKRDRYNEQFF; cdr3_nt: TGCAGTGCTATCAAGCGGGATAGATACAATGAGCAGTTCTTC
v_call: TRBV12-3/TRBV12-4; clone_size: few; d_call: .; j_call: TRBJ1-1; cdr3_aa: CASSPDPARPDNTEAFF; cdr3_nt: TGTGCCAGCAGTCCGGACCCCGCCAGGCCCGATAACACTGAAGCTTTCTTT
v_call: TRBV27; clone_size: .; d_call: .; j_call: TRBJ2-1; cdr3_aa: CASSLSQLPYNEQFF; cdr3_nt: TGTGCCAGCAGTTTATCACAGCTTCCCTACAATGAGCAGTTCTTC
v_call: TRBV7-9; clone_size: few; d_call: TRBD1; j_call: TRBJ1-2; cdr3_aa: CASSPRGTGADYGYTF; cdr3_nt: TGTGCCAGCAGCCCCCGAGGGACAGGGGCGGACTATGGCTACACCTTC
v_call: TRBV12-3/TRBV12-4; clone_size: few; d_call: .; j_call: TRBJ1-1; cdr3_aa: CASSPSRDKAFF; cdr3_nt: TGTGCCAGCAGTCCAAGCAGGGACAAAGCTTTCTTT
v_call: TRBV20-1; clone_size: .; d_call: .; j_call: TRBJ1-2; cdr3_aa: CSAARMTGANYGYTF; cdr3_nt: TGCAGTGCCGCCCGGATGACAGGAGCTAACTATGGCTACACCTTC
v_call: TRBV4-1; clone_size: .; d_call: .; j_call: TRBJ1-6; cdr3_aa: CASSQDMSPLHF; cdr3_nt: TGCGCCAGCAGCCAAGATATGTCACCCCTCCACTTT
v_call: TRBV5-1; clone_size: .; d_call: TRBD2; j_call: TRBJ2-3; cdr3_aa: CASSLTRGGTDTQYF; cdr3_nt: TGCGCCAGCAGCTTGACCCGGGGGGGCACAGATACGCAGTATTTT
v_call: TRBV7-6; clone_size: few; d_call: .; j_call: TRBJ2-2; cdr3_aa: CASRVQVVGELFF; cdr3_nt: TGTGCCAGCAGGGTTCAAGTGGTCGGGGAGCTGTTTTTT
v_call: TRBV6-5; clone_size: many; d_call: .; j_call: TRBJ1-4; cdr3_aa: CASSYRRVGKLFF; cdr3_nt: TGTGCCAGCAGTTACCGACGCGTTGGAAAACTGTTTTTT
v_call: TRBV25-1; clone_size: few; d_call: .; j_call: TRBJ1-6; cdr3_aa: CASTVRGGHNSPLHF; cdr3_nt: TGTGCCAGCACCGTCCGGGGAGGCCATAATTCACCCCTCCACTTT
v_call: TRBV7-8; clone_size: .; d_call: .; j_call: TRBJ1-5; cdr3_aa: CASSLRPRGTGNQPQHF; cdr3_nt: TGTGCCAGCAGCCTTAGGCCGCGGGGTACCGGCAATCAGCCCCAGCATTTT
v_call: TRBV20-1; clone_size: .; d_call: TRBD2; j_call: TRBJ2-1; cdr3_aa: CSATGTSGRDRGEQFF; cdr3_nt: TGCAGTGCTACAGGGACTAGCGGGAGGGATAGGGGTGAGCAGTTCTTC
v_call: TRBV15; clone_size: .; d_call: .; j_call: TRBJ2-3; cdr3_aa: CATSKQGGGDTQYF; cdr3_nt: TGTGCCACCAGCAAACAAGGGGGAGGGGATACGCAGTATTTT
v_call: TRBV15; clone_size: .; d_call: .; j_call: TRBJ2-1; cdr3_aa: CATSVHRAGIYNEQFF; cdr3_nt: TGTGCCACCAGCGTACACAGGGCAGGGATATACAATGAGCAGTTCTTC
v_call: TRBV7-9; clone_size: .; d_call: TRBD2; j_call: TRBJ2-1; cdr3_aa: CATASGGVYNEQFF; cdr3_nt: TGTGCCACCGCTAGCGGGGGGGTTTACAATGAGCAGTTCTTC
v_call: TRBV18; clone_size: .; d_call: .; j_call: TRBJ2-5; cdr3_aa: CASSSMGTQYF; cdr3_nt: TGTGCCAGCTCATCCATGGGGACCCAGTACTTC
v_call: TRBV12-3/TRBV12-4; clone_size: many; d_call: .; j_call: TRBJ2-2; cdr3_aa: CASSTTQGNTGELFF; cdr3_nt: TGTGCCAGCAGCACCACACAGGGGAACACCGGGGAGCTGTTTTTT
v_call: TRBV5-1; clone_size: few; d_call: .; j_call: TRBJ2-3; cdr3_aa: CASSGYTSTDTQYF; cdr3_nt: TGCGCCAGCTCCGGGTATACTAGCACAGATACGCAGTATTTT
v_call: TRBV12-3/TRBV12-4; clone_size: .; d_call: .; j_call: TRBJ2-1; cdr3_aa: CASSLVPGSWNEQFF; cdr3_nt: TGTGCCAGCAGTTTAGTCCCCGGGAGTTGGAATGAGCAGTTCTTC